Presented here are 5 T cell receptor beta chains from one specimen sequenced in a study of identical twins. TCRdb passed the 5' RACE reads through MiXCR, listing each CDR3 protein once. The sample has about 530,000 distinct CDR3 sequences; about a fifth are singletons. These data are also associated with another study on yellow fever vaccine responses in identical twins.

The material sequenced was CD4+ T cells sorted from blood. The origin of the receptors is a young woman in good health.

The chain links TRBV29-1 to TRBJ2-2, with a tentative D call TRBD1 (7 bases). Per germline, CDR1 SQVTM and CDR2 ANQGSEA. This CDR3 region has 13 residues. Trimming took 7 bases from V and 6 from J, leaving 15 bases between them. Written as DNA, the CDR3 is TGCAGCGCGGGGGCTGGGACAGCCGGGGAGCTGTTTTTT. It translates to CSAGAGTAGELFF.

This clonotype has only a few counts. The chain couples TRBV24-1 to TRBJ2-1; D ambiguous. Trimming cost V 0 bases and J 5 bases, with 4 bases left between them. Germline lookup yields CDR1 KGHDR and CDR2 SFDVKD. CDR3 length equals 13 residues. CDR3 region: CATSDLGDNEQFF. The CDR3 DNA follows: TGTGCCACCAGTGATTTGGGGGACAATGAGCAGTTCTTC.

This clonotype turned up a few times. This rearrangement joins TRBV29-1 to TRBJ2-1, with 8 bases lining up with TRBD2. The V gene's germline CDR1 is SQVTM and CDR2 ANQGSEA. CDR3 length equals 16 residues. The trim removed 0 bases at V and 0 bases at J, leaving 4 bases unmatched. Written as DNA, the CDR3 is TGCAGCGTTGAAGATCGGGGGGGAGGCTCCTACAATGAGCAGTTCTTC. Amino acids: CSVEDRGGGSYNEQFF.

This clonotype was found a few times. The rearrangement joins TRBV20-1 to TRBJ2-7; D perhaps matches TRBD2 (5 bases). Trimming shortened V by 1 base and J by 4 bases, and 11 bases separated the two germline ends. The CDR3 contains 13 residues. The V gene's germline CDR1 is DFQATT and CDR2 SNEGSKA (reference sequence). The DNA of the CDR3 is TGCAGTGCTAGAGGGCTAGCCATGTACGAGCAGTACGTC. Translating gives CSARGLAMYEQYV.

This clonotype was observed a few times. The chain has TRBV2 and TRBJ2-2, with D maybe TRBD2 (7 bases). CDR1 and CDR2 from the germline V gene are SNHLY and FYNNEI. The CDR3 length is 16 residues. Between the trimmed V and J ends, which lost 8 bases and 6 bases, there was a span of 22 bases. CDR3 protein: CASEPTGGRYSGELFF. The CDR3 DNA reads TGTGCCAGCGAACCCACCGGGGGGCGATATTCCGGGGAGCTGTTTTTT.